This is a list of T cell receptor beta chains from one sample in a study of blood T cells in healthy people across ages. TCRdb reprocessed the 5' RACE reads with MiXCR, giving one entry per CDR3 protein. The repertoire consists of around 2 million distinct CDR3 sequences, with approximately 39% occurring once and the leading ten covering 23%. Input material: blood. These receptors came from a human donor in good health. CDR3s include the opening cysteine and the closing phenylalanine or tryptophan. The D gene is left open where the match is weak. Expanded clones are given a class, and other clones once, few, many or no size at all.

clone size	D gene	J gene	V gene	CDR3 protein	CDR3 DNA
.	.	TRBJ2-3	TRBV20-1	CSAKRDLTDTQYF	TGCAGTGCTAAAAGGGACCTCACAGATACGCAGTATTTT
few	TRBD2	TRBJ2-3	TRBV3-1	CASTQARTSGDTQYF	TGTGCCAGCACTCAAGCGCGGACTAGCGGAGATACGCAGTATTTT
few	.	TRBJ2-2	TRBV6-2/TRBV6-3	CASSYIHTGELFF	TGTGCCAGCAGTTACATCCACACCGGGGAGCTGTTTTTT
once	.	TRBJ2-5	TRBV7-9	CASSLGGLNQETQYF	TGTGCCAGCAGCTTAGGAGGACTTAACCAAGAGACCCAGTACTTC
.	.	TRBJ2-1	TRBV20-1	CSARVTSLSEQFF	TGCAGTGCTAGAGTGACTAGTCTAAGTGAGCAGTTCTTC
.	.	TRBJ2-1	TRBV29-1	CSVLTFYNEQFF	TGCAGCGTCCTGACTTTTTACAATGAGCAGTTCTTC
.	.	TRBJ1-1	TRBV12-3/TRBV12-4	CASSPTATGGGEAFF	TGTGCCAGCAGTCCCACTGCGACAGGAGGAGGGGAAGCTTTCTTT
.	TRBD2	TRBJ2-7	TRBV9	CASSPEGGGGIFYEQCF	TGTGCCAGCAGCCCAGAGGGAGGCGGGGGTATTTTCTACGAGCAGTGCTTC
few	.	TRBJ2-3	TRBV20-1	CSARSSLSPDTQYF	TGCAGTGCTAGAAGTTCCCTATCCCCAGATACGCAGTATTTT
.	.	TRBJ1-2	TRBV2	CASSAAGPGGYTF	TGTGCCAGCAGTGCGGCAGGTCCGGGTGGCTACACCTTC
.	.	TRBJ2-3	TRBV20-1	CSARDGIRTGTQYF	TGCAGTGCTAGAGACGGCATACGGACGGGTACGCAGTATTTT
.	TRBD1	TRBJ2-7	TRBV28	CASSSPGTGDSEQYF	TGTGCCAGCAGTTCCCCTGGGACAGGGGACTCCGAGCAGTACTTC
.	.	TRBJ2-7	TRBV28	CASSLRRGDLSEQYF	TGTGCCAGCAGTTTAAGGAGAGGGGACCTCTCTGAGCAGTACTTC
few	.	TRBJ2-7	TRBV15	CATSRPPIYEQYF	TGTGCCACCAGCAGACCTCCCATCTACGAGCAGTACTTC
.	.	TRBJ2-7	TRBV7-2	CASSFQSKSSYEQYF	TGTGCCAGCAGCTTTCAGTCCAAGAGCTCCTACGAGCAGTACTTC
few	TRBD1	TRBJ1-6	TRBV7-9	CASSGGQGADSPLHF	TGTGCCAGCAGCGGGGGACAGGGGGCGGATTCACCCCTCCACTTT
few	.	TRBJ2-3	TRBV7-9	CASSQAGTADTQYF	TGTGCCAGCAGTCAGGCCGGGACGGCAGATACGCAGTATTTT
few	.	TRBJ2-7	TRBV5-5	CASSYLRVYSYEQYF	TGTGCCAGCAGCTATTTGCGGGTCTACTCCTACGAGCAGTACTTC
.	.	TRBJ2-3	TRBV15	CATSIMQGTDTQYF	TGTGCCACCAGCATCATGCAGGGTACAGATACGCAGTATTTT
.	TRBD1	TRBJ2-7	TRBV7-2	CASSLAGTGVVYEQYF	TGTGCCAGCAGCTTAGCGGGGACAGGGGTAGTCTACGAGCAGTACTTC
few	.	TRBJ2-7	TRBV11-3	CASSEIINREAPYEQYF	TGTGCCAGCAGCGAGATAATAAACAGGGAAGCCCCGTACGAGCAGTACTTC
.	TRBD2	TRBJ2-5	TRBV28	CASSSSGGGKETQYF	TGTGCCAGCAGTTCGAGCGGGGGGGGTAAAGAGACCCAGTACTTC
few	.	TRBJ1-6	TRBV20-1	CSARPGGANNSPLHF	TGCAGTGCTAGACCCGGGGGCGCTAATAATTCACCCCTCCACTTT
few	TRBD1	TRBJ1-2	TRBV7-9	CASVGDRSVYGYTF	TGTGCCAGTGTCGGGGACAGGTCCGTCTATGGCTACACCTTC
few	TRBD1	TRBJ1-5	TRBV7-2	CASSPGTGRRNQPQHF	TGTGCCAGCAGCCCGGGGACAGGGCGTAGAAATCAGCCCCAGCATTTT
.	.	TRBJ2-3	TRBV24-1	CATQAGLLTDTQYF	TGTGCCACGCAGGCGGGACTTCTCACAGATACGCAGTATTTT
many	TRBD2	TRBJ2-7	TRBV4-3	CASSQGLAGSYEQYF	TGTGCCAGCAGCCAAGGACTAGCGGGGTCCTACGAGCAGTACTTC
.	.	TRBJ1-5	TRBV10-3	CATTASREGALGQPQHF	TGTGCCACAACTGCGTCCAGGGAAGGTGCCCTCGGGCAGCCCCAGCATTTT
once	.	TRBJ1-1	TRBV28	CATRPSLGGTEAFF	TGTGCCACCCGGCCGTCTCTCGGAGGCACTGAAGCTTTCTTT
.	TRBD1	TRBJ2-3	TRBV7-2	CTSRAGQGTDTQYF	TGTACCAGCAGGGCGGGACAGGGGACAGATACGCAGTATTTT
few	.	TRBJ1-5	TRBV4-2	CASSRQQGPNQPQHF	TGTGCCAGCAGCCGTCAACAGGGCCCCAATCAGCCCCAGCATTTT
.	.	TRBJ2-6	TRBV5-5	CASSLRELLSGANVLTF	TGTGCCAGCAGCTTAAGGGAGCTCCTCTCTGGGGCCAACGTCCTGACTTTC
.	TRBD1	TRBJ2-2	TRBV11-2	CASSLTPWTGKTGELFF	TGTGCCAGCAGCTTAACCCCGTGGACAGGGAAAACCGGGGAGCTGTTTTTT
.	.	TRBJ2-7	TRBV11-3	CASSSPYTGTYEQYF	TGTGCCAGCAGCTCCCCCTATACAGGGACCTACGAGCAGTACTTC
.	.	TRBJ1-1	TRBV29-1	CSVYRDSSEAFF	TGCAGCGTTTACAGGGACTCGAGCGAAGCTTTCTTT
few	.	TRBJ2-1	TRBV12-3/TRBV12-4	CASSPAGIHEQFF	TGTGCCAGCAGTCCCGCAGGGATCCATGAGCAGTTCTTC
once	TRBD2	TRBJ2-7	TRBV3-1	CASSQVGTSTSEQYF	TGTGCCAGCAGCCAAGTCGGGACTAGCACCTCCGAGCAGTACTTC